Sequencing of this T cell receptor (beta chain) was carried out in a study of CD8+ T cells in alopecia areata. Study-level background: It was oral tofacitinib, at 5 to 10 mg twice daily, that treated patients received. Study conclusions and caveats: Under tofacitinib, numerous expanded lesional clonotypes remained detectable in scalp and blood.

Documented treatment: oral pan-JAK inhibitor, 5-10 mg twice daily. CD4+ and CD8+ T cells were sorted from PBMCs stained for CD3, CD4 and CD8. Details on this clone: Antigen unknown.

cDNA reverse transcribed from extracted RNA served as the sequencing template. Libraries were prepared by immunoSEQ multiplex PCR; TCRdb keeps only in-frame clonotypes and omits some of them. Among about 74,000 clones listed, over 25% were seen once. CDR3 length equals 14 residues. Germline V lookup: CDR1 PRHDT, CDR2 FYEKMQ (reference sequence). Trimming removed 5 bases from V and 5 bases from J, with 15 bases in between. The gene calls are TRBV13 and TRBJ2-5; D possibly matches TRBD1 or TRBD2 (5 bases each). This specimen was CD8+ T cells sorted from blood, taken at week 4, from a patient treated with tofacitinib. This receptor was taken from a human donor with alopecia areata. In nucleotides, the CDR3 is TGTGCCAGCAGCAAGGATGGGGGTGGCGAGACCCAGTACTTC. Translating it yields CASSKDGGGETQYF.